Included here is one TCR beta chain sequence, with context. This sample is drawn from a study of blood T cell repertoires in COVID-19. On the study more broadly: The United States, Italy and Spain were the sources of the acute and convalescent COVID-19 samples. PBMCs, B-cell-depleted T cells, or T cells were the source of the cDNA or gDNA that made up the material.

The CDR3 runs 14 residues. Germline V gene lookup returns CDR1 LNHDA and CDR2 SQIVND (reference sequence). Trimming left V 6 bases short and J 1 base short, with 13 bases between. Original analysis: Reference gene primer amplification yielded estimated nucleated cell counts. Only in-frame clones appear in the TCRdb table, and some are missing; sequencing was by immunoSEQ multiplex PCR. That table is the source of V, J and clone size, and D and trimming were worked out from the DNA. Of about 68,000 clones in the sample, approximately 88% were seen once. The chain couples TRBV19 to TRBJ2-7, with D perhaps TRBD2 (6 bases). Sequenced material: peripheral blood. This TCR derives from a man between 50 and 59 years old with active COVID-19. CDR3 bases: TGTGCCAGTAGGCGGGACCGAATGTCCTACGAGCAGTACTTC. Encoded protein: CASRRDRMSYEQYF. The full variable domain, completed using reference TRBV19 and TRBJ2-7, is DGGITQSPKYLFRKEGQNVTLSCEQNLNHDAMYWYRQDPGQGLRLIYYSQIVNDFQKGDIAEGYSVSREKKESFPLTVTSAQKNPTAFYLCASRRDRMSYEQYFGPGTRLTVT.